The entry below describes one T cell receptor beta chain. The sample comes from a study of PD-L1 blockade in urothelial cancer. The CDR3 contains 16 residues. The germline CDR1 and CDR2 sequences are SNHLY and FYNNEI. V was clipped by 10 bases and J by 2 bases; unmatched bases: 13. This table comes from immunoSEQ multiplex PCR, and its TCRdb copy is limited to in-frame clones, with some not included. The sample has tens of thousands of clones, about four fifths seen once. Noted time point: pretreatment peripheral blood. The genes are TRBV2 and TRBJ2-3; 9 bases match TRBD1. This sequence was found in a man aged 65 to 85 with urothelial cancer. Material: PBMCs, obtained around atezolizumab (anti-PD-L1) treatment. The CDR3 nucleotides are TGTGCCAACTCCATCGGACAGGGGTTCTTCACAGATACGCAGTATTTT. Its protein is CANSIGQGFFTDTQYF.